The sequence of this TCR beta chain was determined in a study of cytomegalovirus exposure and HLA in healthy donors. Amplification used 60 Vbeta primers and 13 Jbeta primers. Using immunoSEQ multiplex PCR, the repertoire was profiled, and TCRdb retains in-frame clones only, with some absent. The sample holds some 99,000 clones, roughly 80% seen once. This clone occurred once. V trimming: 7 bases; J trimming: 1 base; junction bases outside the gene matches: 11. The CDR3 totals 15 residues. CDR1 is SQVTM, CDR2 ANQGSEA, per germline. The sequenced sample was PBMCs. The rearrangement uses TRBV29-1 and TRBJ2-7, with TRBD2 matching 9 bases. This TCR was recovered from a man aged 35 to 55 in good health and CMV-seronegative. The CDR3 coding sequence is TGCAGCGGATTTTCAGGGGCGGGAGGGTCCTACGAGCAGTACTTC. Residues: CSGFSGAGGSYEQYF.